This T cell receptor (beta chain) was observed in a study of T cells after yellow fever vaccination. The TCR cDNA carried a universal primer site and UMIs from 5'RACE template switching. A single record per CDR3 protein comes from TCRdb applying MiXCR to the 5' RACE reads. The table shows some 320,000 distinct CDR3 sequences, with approximately 11% occurring only once. CDR1 is SGDLS, CDR2 YYNGEE, per germline. With 3 bases clipped from V and 7 bases from J, the junction kept 11 bases outside the gene matches. The CDR3 consists of 15 residues. The chain combines TRBV9 with TRBJ1-2, with TRBD1 matching over 8 bases. This specimen consisted of CD4+ T cells sorted from PBMCs, obtained 45 days after the yellow fever booster vaccination. The receptor comes from a man between 18 and 35 years old who received the YFV17D yellow fever vaccine. The CDR3 is CASSDDRGLIGGYTF. CDR3 in DNA: TGTGCCAGCAGCGATGACAGGGGTCTAATAGGTGGCTACACCTTC. The variable domain in full, completed from reference TRBV9 and TRBJ1-2, reads DSGVTQTPKHLITATGQRVTLRCSPRSGDLSVYWYQQSLDQGLQFLIQYYNGEERAKGNILERFSAQQFPDLHSELNLSSLELGDSALYFCASSDDRGLIGGYTFGSGTRLTVV.